A single T cell receptor (beta chain) is shown here with its context. Its antigen is still unknown. At one of its ends the junction is not consistent with the germline gene, which may arise from a read error. CDR1 is KGHSH, CDR2 LQKENI, per germline. The CDR3 runs to 14 residues. This entry belongs to a study of long-term antiretroviral therapy in people with HIV. Whole-study results and caveats: Post-ART samples showed increased diversity that remained below transplant donor control levels. Repertoires in HIV (unlike those of controls) had narrower CDR3 length ranges. Clones with expansion before ART led the repertoire at all time points.

At survey level, the immunoSEQ assay was run in its v3.0 version. Sequencing aimed at about 40,000-55,000 T-cell genomes per sample. The method was immunoSEQ multiplex PCR; TCRdb's version includes in-frame clones alone and lacks a portion of them. Of some 40,000 clones listed, around 75% are singletons. The TCR comes from a man between 18 and 29 years old with HIV. The specimen comprised unsorted PBMCs, sampled 1.5 years after starting antiretroviral therapy. This sequence joins TRBV18 and TRBJ1-2; 9 bases fit TRBD1. CDR3: CASSQQGANYGYTF. CDR3 in DNA: TGTGCCAGCTCTCAACAGGGGGCTAATTATGGCTACACCTTC.